The next 25 T cell receptor beta chains were all read from a single sample in a study of blood T cell repertoires in COVID-19. Produced via immunoSEQ multiplex PCR; TCRdb's table is partial and in-frame only. The table shows around 200,000 clones, with 80% occurring only once. Sequencing used peripheral blood. Receptors originate from a woman in her 70s with acute or convalescent COVID-19.

The CDR3: CASSDRYEQYF. CDR3 sequence (DNA): TGTGCCAGCAGCGACAGATACGAGCAGTACTTC. The V gene is TRBV2, the J gene TRBJ2-7; D perhaps matches TRBD1 (5 bases). Germline-derived CDR1 and CDR2 are SNHLY and FYNNEI. The CDR3 extends over 11 amino acids. V was pared by 6 bases and J by 4 bases, with 7 bases between.

The chain has TRBV7-8 and TRBJ1-1; D call uncertain. Germline V CDR1 and CDR2: SGHVS, FQNEAQ. The CDR3 totals 16 residues. V dropped 2 bases and J dropped 5 bases, with 18 bases sitting between them. DNA of the CDR3: TGTGCCAGCAGCTTAAGGTCAGAAACGGGGTCTACTGAAGCTTTCTTT. This encodes CASSLRSETGSTEAFF.

The V call is TRBV28, the J call TRBJ1-4; possible D gene TRBD1, 6 bases. This CDR3 comprises 16 residues. CDR1 is MDHEN and CDR2 is SYDVKM in the germline V gene. Trimming left V 5 bases short and J 2 bases short, with 15 bases between. CDR3 in amino acids: CASSPRGGKTNEKLFF. The CDR3 DNA reads as TGTGCCAGCAGTCCGAGGGGGGGTAAGACTAATGAAAAACTGTTTTTT.

The chain joins TRBV7-2 to TRBJ2-7, with 11 bases aligning to TRBD2. CDR3 length equals 16 residues. The trim removed 6 bases at V and 5 bases at J, leaving 12 bases unmatched. CDR1 SGHTA and CDR2 FQGNSA come from the germline V gene. Written as DNA, the CDR3 is TGTGCCAGCAGGCAATGGACTAGCGGGCCAGAACACGAGCAGTACTTC. Amino acids: CASRQWTSGPEHEQYF.

DNA for the CDR3: TGCGCCAGCAGCTTGGCCGGAGGGGTGAACACCGGGGAGCTGTTTTTT. This codes for CASSLAGGVNTGELFF. The chain carries TRBV5-1 and TRBJ2-2; TRBD2 is a possible D gene (6 bases). The V end lost 0 bases, the J end lost 1 base, and 10 bases lay between the germline ends. CDR3 size: 16 residues. From germline, CDR1 is SGHRS and CDR2 YFSETQ.

The chain links TRBV4-2 to TRBJ1-6, with 8 bases identical to TRBD1. Germline V gene sequence: CDR1 LGHNA, CDR2 YNFKEQ. The CDR3 contains 16 residues. The ends lost 2 bases at V and 7 bases at J; junction bases unmatched: 7. The CDR3 here is CASSQPRQGTNSPLHF. In DNA, the CDR3 is TGTGCCAGCAGCCAACCAAGACAGGGGACCAATTCACCCCTCCACTTT.

The chain has TRBV9 and TRBJ1-5; D gene unclear. Germline V gives CDR1 SGDLS, CDR2 YYNGEE. This CDR3 comprises 15 residues. Trimming stripped 0 bases from V and 0 bases from J, with 7 bases between. CDR3 nucleotides: TGTGCCAGCAGCGTAGGTAGCGATAGCAATCAGCCCCAGCATTTT. This translates into CASSVGSDSNQPQHF.

The chain links TRBV29-1 to TRBJ2-7; 12 bases are shared with TRBD1. V trimming: 5 bases; J trimming: 5 bases; junction bases outside the gene matches: 4. This CDR3 has 13 residues. Germline loops: CDR1 SQVTM, CDR2 ANQGSEA. The CDR3 DNA follows: TGCAGCGTTTCCGGGACAGGGGGCAACGAGCAGTACTTC. This sequence encodes CSVSGTGGNEQYF.

The chain combines TRBV29-1 with TRBJ1-4, with D hard to call. There are 11 residues in the CDR3. CDR1 SQVTM and CDR2 ANQGSEA come from the germline V gene. The V end was cut by 6 bases, the J end by 4 bases, with 6 bases between. The CDR3 protein is CSVRDNEKLFF. In DNA, the CDR3 is TGCAGCGTGAGGGATAATGAAAAACTGTTTTTT.

The table lists this clone with many counts. V and J are TRBV2 and TRBJ2-2; D is unresolved. V dropped 11 bases and J dropped 4 bases, with 11 bases sitting between them. The CDR3 has 12 amino acids. Germline CDR1 is SNHLY and CDR2 is FYNNEI. Here the CDR3 reads CACRSPTGELFF. The CDR3 DNA follows: TGTGCCTGTCGGTCCCCCACCGGGGAGCTGTTTTTT.

This chain uses TRBV4-1 with TRBJ2-1; the D gene is possibly TRBD2 (5 bases). Per germline, CDR1 MGHRA and CDR2 YSYEKL. The CDR3 covers 15 residues. V gave up 1 base and J gave up 7 bases, with 14 bases separating them. This CDR3 is CASSQGPSLENEQFF. Written as DNA, the CDR3 is TGCGCCAGCAGCCAAGGGCCTAGCTTGGAGAATGAGCAGTTCTTC.

This clone was detected once. The V call is TRBV4-2, the J call TRBJ2-2; 9 bases map to TRBD2. V dropped 1 base and J dropped 5; count of bases not matched to a gene: 8. Germline CDR1 LGHNA, CDR2 YNFKEQ. This CDR3 is 17 amino acids long. DNA for the CDR3: TGTGCCAGCAGCCAAGGTCTAGCGGGAAGTGGAACCGGGGAGCTGTTTTTT. It is translated as CASSQGLAGSGTGELFF.

The chain combines TRBV28 with TRBJ2-1; D perhaps matches TRBD2 (6 bases). Trimming left V 2 bases short and J 7 bases short, with 15 bases between. The germline gives CDR1 MDHEN, CDR2 SYDVKM. The CDR3 runs to 15 residues. CDR3 sequence (DNA): TGTGCCAGCAGTTTAGCGGGACCGAATCGTAATGAGCAGTTCTTC. Residues: CASSLAGPNRNEQFF.

V usage is TRBV7-2 and J usage is TRBJ2-7; D gene unclear. The CDR3 has 12 residues. Germline CDR1 and CDR2: SGHTA and FQGNSA. The V end was cut by 3 bases, the J end by 2 bases, with 5 bases between. The CDR3 sequence is CASSFTAYEQYF. As DNA, the CDR3 is TGTGCCAGCAGCTTTACAGCCTACGAGCAGTACTTC.

J is TRBJ2-2 and V is TRBV5-1; TRBD1 might be the D (6 bases). Germline CDR1 reads SGHRS; CDR2 reads YFSETQ. CDR3 length: 14 residues. V lost 8 bases and J 5 bases, leaving 16 bases between the germline ends. CDR3 region: CASRTGGQTGELFF. The CDR3, as DNA: TGCGCCAGTCGGACTGGGGGACAAACCGGGGAGCTGTTTTTT.

The rearrangement links TRBV30 to TRBJ2-5; TRBD2 matches 8 bases. The germline V gene has CDR1 GTSNPN and CDR2 SVGIG (reference sequence). Trimming cost V 2 bases and J 3 bases; bases outside gene matches: 5. There are 14 residues in the CDR3. This CDR3 reads CAWSPGLGEETQYF. The CDR3 nucleotides read TGTGCCTGGAGTCCGGGACTAGGGGAAGAGACCCAGTACTTC.

V is TRBV6-6 and J is TRBJ1-1; the match to TRBD1 covers 9 bases. The junction had 7 bases not matched to a gene; V was cut back by 5 bases and J by 6 bases. This CDR3 has 14 residues. Germline V CDR1 and CDR2: MNHNY, SVGAGI (reference sequence). CDR3 sequence (DNA): TGTGCCAGCAGTGCACAGGGGGCCAGATCTGAAGCTTTCTTT. Translating gives CASSAQGARSEAFF.

This chain links TRBV7-2 with TRBJ2-3; 7 nucleotides match TRBD1. The germline CDR1 and CDR2 sequences are SGHTA and FQGNSA. The CDR3 contains 15 residues. Losses at the gene ends were 3 bases for V and 0 bases for J; bases not matched to a gene: 3. CDR3 DNA: TGTGCCAGCAGCTTCTTGGGACAGAGCACAGATACGCAGTATTTT. This translates into CASSFLGQSTDTQYF.

The chain is built from TRBV28 and TRBJ1-4, with 7 nucleotides matching TRBD1. Unmatched junction bases numbered 9, after V lost 5 bases and J lost 0 bases. This CDR3 contains 17 residues. Germline V gives CDR1 MDHEN, CDR2 SYDVKM. The CDR3 DNA is TGTGCCAGCAGTATTCTAACAGGGGCCGCAACTAATGAAAAACTGTTTTTT. Amino acid sequence: CASSILTGAATNEKLFF.

The CDR3 region has the DNA TGTGCCAGCAGCCAAGAGGTTAGCGGGACGTGGGGCAATGAGCAGTTCTTC. This encodes CASSQEVSGTWGNEQFF. The chain recombines TRBV3-1 (or the pseudogene TRBV3-2) with TRBJ2-1; the match to TRBD2 covers 8 bases. Germline V gene lookup returns CDR1 LGHDT and CDR2 YNNKEL (reference sequence). The CDR3 is 17 residues long. V lost 0 bases, J lost 6 bases, and 10 bases stayed unmatched.

This clone occurred a few times. The chain combines TRBV18 with TRBJ2-7, with a possible D match to TRBD1 (6 bases). The V end lost 3 bases, the J end lost 5 bases, and 8 bases lay between the germline ends. Germline values: CDR1 KGHSH, CDR2 LQKENI. The CDR3 is 12 amino acids. CDR3 DNA: TGTGCCAGCTCACCGGGACACCACGAGCAGTACTTC. It encodes CASSPGHHEQYF.

V gene TRBV6-4 combines with J gene TRBJ2-1; D is perhaps TRBD2 (7 bases). Germline V gene sequence: CDR1 MRHNA, CDR2 SNTAGT. This CDR3 is 12 amino acids long. Trimming pared 4 bases from V and 9 bases from J, leaving 10 bases between. CDR3 DNA sequence: TGTGCCAGCAGTGCGGGGGGCGTTGAGCAGTTCTTC. This sequence encodes CASSAGGVEQFF.

This clone showed up just a few times. The chain has TRBV11-2 and TRBJ1-3; D not resolved. From germline, CDR1 is SGHAT and CDR2 FQNNGV. The CDR3 consists of 17 residues. The germline V and J ends were trimmed by 1 base and 0 bases, with 13 bases remaining between them. The CDR3 sequence: CASSLGGGVSSGNTIYF. The CDR3 DNA follows: TGTGCCAGCAGCTTAGGAGGCGGGGTGAGCTCTGGAAACACCATATATTTT. The full variable domain, its missing parts supplied by reference TRBV11-2 and TRBJ1-3, is EAGVAQSPRYKIIEKRQSVAFWCNPISGHATLYWYQQILGQGPKLLIQFQNNGVVDDSQLPKDRFSAERLKGVDSTLKIQPAKLEDSAVYLCASSLGGGVSSGNTIYFGEGSWLTVV.

This clone was observed a handful of times. The chain couples TRBV18 to TRBJ1-4; no firm D call. CDR3 length equals 16 residues. The V end was cut by 5 bases, the J end by 0 bases, with 13 bases between. The germline V gene encodes CDR1 KGHSH and CDR2 LQKENI. The CDR3 sequence is CASSAPNPATNEKLFF. As DNA, the CDR3 is TGTGCCAGCTCAGCCCCTAACCCTGCAACTAATGAAAAACTGTTTTTT.

The V and J genes are TRBV6-6 and TRBJ2-7; maybe TRBD1 (6 bases). The CDR3 extends over 15 amino acids. Germline-derived CDR1 and CDR2 are MNHNY and SVGAGI (reference sequence). V lost 6 bases and J lost 6, with 21 bases in between. The CDR3: CASRIDQMEDSEQYF. In DNA form, the CDR3 reads TGTGCCAGCAGAATCGATCAGATGGAGGACAGCGAGCAGTACTTC.